A single sample gave rise to the 10 T cell receptor beta chains below, sequenced in a study of CD4 T cells in relation to SARS-CoV-2 and coronaviruses. Before the COVID-19 pandemic, during about 2011-2019, CD4+ T cells were taken from unexposed donors. The cells were cultured for about 10 days before CD4+ T cells were isolated. Using immunoSEQ multiplex PCR, the repertoire was profiled, and TCRdb retains in-frame clones only, with some absent. The sample comprises roughly 14,000 clones, under 80% of which are singletons, and roughly 18% rests with the top ten. For these TCRs, the target antigens are not known. What was sequenced was CD4+ T cells from PBMCs, cultured in vitro. Receptors originate from a human donor in good health.

This clone was seen a few times. J is TRBJ2-2 and V is TRBV7-6, with TRBD1 identical over 9 bases. The CDR3 runs to 16 residues. The V segment lost 0 bases and the J segment 6 bases; nucleotides outside the gene matches: 5. Per germline, CDR1 SGHVS and CDR2 FNYEAQ. In nucleotides, the CDR3 is TGTGCCAGCAGCTTAGCGGCGGGACAGGGATCCGGGGAGCTGTTTTTT. Its protein product is CASSLAAGQGSGELFF.

The gene calls are TRBV15 and TRBJ2-2; D is ambiguous. CDR1 and CDR2 (germline): LNHNV, YYDKDF (reference sequence). V lost 4 bases to trimming and J lost 4 bases, with 10 bases between them. CDR3 length: 14 residues. In DNA form, the CDR3 reads TGTGCCACCAGCATGTCGACGGCCACCGGGGAGCTGTTTTTT. Translation gives CATSMSTATGELFF.

The CDR3 region has the DNA TGCAGTGCAAGAAACACTGAAGCTTTCTTT. Translating gives CSARNTEAFF. The chain couples TRBV20-1 to TRBJ1-1; D not certain. V gave up 6 bases and J gave up 2 bases, with 4 bases separating them. The germline gives CDR1 DFQATT, CDR2 SNEGSKA (reference sequence). This CDR3 contains 10 residues.

The CDR3 reads CASSLRGQGANYGYTF. The CDR3 bases are TGTGCCAGCAGCCTAAGAGGACAGGGCGCTAACTATGGCTACACCTTC. The chain couples TRBV9 to TRBJ1-2; 8 nucleotides match TRBD1. With V trimmed by 4 bases and J by 0 bases, 8 bases remained unmatched. Looked up from germline, CDR1 is SGDLS and CDR2 is YYNGEE. The CDR3 covers 16 residues.

V is TRBV6-5 and J is TRBJ2-1; no definite D call. V dropped 2 bases and J dropped 10 bases, with 9 bases sitting between them. Germline assignment: CDR1 MNHEY and CDR2 SVGAGI. The CDR3 length is 12 residues. The CDR3 bases are TGTGCCAGCAGTTACAGGTCGCGGGAGCAGTTCTTC. Amino acid sequence: CASSYRSREQFF.

This chain uses TRBV28 with TRBJ2-7; TRBD2 matches at 7 bases. The J segment lost 4 bases and the V segment lost 3 bases, leaving 6 bases of the junction unmatched. This CDR3 contains 14 residues. The germline CDR1 and CDR2 sequences are MDHEN and SYDVKM. As DNA, the CDR3 is TGTGCCAGCAGTTTGAATCCGGGAGGATACGAGCAGTACTTC. This translates into CASSLNPGGYEQYF.

This chain connects TRBV9 to TRBJ2-5; no clear D gene. Germline CDR1 reads SGDLS; CDR2 reads YYNGEE. The V and J ends lost 0 bases and 2 bases respectively, with 5 bases between them. This CDR3 contains 13 residues. In nucleotides, the CDR3 is TGTGCCAGCAGCGTAGCCTTTCAAGAGACCCAGTACTTC. This codes for CASSVAFQETQYF. The variable domain in full, with the rest retrieved from reference TRBV9 and TRBJ2-5, is DSGVTQTPKHLITATGQRVTLRCSPRSGDLSVYWYQQSLDQGLQFLIQYYNGEERAKGNILERFSAQQFPDLHSELNLSSLELGDSALYFCASSVAFQETQYFGPGTRLLVL.

The CDR3 protein is CASSPLAGVYNEQFF. In DNA form, the CDR3 reads TGTGCCAGCAGCCCCCTAGCGGGAGTCTACAATGAGCAGTTCTTC. This rearrangement joins TRBV3-1 (or the pseudogene TRBV3-2) to TRBJ2-1; 10 nucleotides agree with TRBD2. With 4 bases clipped from V and 3 bases from J, the junction kept 3 bases outside the gene matches. Per the germline V gene, CDR1 is LGHDT and CDR2 is YNNKEL (reference sequence). The CDR3 consists of 15 residues.

V usage is TRBV10-3 and J usage is TRBJ1-2, with a possible D match to TRBD1 (5 bases). The CDR3 is 13 amino acids. Germline lookup yields CDR1 ENHRY and CDR2 SYGVKD. The germline V and J ends were trimmed by 0 bases and 7 bases, with 9 bases remaining between them. CDR3: CAISESRGSGYTF. CDR3 nucleotide sequence: TGTGCCATCAGTGAGTCTAGGGGTTCTGGCTACACCTTC.

The chain has TRBV5-1 and TRBJ2-7; no definite D call. Trimming removed 5 bases from V and 6 bases from J, with 18 bases in between. CDR1 and CDR2 from the germline V gene are SGHRS and YFSETQ. This CDR3 comprises 14 residues. The CDR3 region has the DNA TGCGCCAGCAGAAAGGGCATTCCCAGCTCCGAGCAGTACTTC. Translated, it gives CASRKGIPSSEQYF.